A single T cell receptor (beta chain) is shown here with its context. There is no known antigen for this receptor. The input lacks base qualities; no much larger clone sits a single base away. This sample was included in a study of blood T cell repertoires in COVID-19 (dated by TCRdb to about 2020). Broadly, across the study: Samples from collaborators originated in the United States, Italy and Spain and spanned both the acute and convalescent phases of COVID-19. The material from the prospective study consisted of cDNA or gDNA derived from T cells, B-cell-depleted T cells, or PBMCs. Subjects who had been exposed to COVID-19, were actively infected with it, or had recovered from it provided the deeply sampled blood TCRbeta repertoires that made up the dataset. A freely available public database, intended as a resource for researchers studying the immune response to SARS-CoV-2, is where the repertoires were released. The samples were drawn from two sources: the first 160 participants of the ongoing ImmuneRACE study, and 1,200 or so subjects contributed by 6 global collaborators. The sample metadata nearly always contained a de-identified subject ID, COVID-19 status, age in years and sex. Where available, HLA class I and class II types were obtained from metadata supplied by the sample provider rather than from assay-based typing.

At one collaborating source in Seattle, patients were enrolled during active infection and were followed longitudinally through the course of disease. Each collaborating institution followed its own protocols to collect whole blood in K2EDTA tubes. Collaborator samples were shipped for TCRbeta analysis as frozen whole blood, isolated PBMCs, or DNA extracted from either sample type. General conclusions and limits of the study: The amount of clinical and demographic metadata varied by source and participant and was provided uncurated.

The CDR3 numbers 13 residues from cysteine through phenylalanine. The only DNA kept is the CDR3, 39 bases in frame from the first base. CDR1 LNHNV and CDR2 YYDKDF are derived from the germline V gene (reference sequence). At the junction V is shortened by 2 bases and J by 3 bases, with 7 bases in between. The immunoSEQ Assay, a bias-controlled multiplex PCR, was used to amplify TCRbeta CDR3 regions from genomic DNA. In the paper's pipeline: Nucleated cell counts per sample were estimated from amplification of reference gene primers within the assay. Sequence reads were collapsed and filtered to measure the absolute abundance of every unique TCRbeta CDR3 rearrangement. Productive Simpson clonality was computed per sample as the square root of Simpson's diversity index over productive rearrangements. Imported from immuneACCESS, the table was reduced by TCRdb to in-frame sequences with V and J called. These copies leave out some clones; in studies compared against another copy, an unresolved V gene accounts for under half, and the cause of the remainder is not known. That table gives V, J and clone size, and the DNA gave D and trimming. This sample lists about 87,000 clones; around 85% were detected once. Approximately 3% of the sample is taken by the ten largest.

Here the chain combines TRBV15 and TRBJ1-2; TRBD1 is a possible D gene, resting on 5 matching bases. This clonotype was obtained from a woman of 80 years or more with COVID-19, enrolled during active disease. Sequencing was carried out using peripheral blood. The DNA is TGTGCCACCAGCAGACAGGGATACTATGGCTACACCTTC. Its translation reads: CATSRQGYYGYTF.